This TCR beta chain was captured in a study of T cells after yellow fever vaccination. The CDR3 runs 15 residues. CDR1 is MGHRA and CDR2 is YSYEKL in the germline V gene. V dropped 3 bases and J dropped 5; count of bases not matched to a gene: 8. The study's findings and limits: It was the secondary response that reached its peak faster, day 5 versus 15, but it was weaker. Reappearing after the booster were most of the clones from primary vaccination (96% CD4, 70% to 90% CD8).

Regarding this clonotype: Its antigen is as yet unknown.

By 5'RACE template switching, TCR cDNA was produced, with a universal primer site and UMIs added in the process. TCRdb itself ran the 5' RACE reads through MiXCR, one entry per CDR3 protein. The data show 150,000 or so distinct CDR3 sequences, more than 5.5% seen once. The receptor's source is a man aged 18 to 35 who received the YFV17D yellow fever vaccine. The V call is TRBV4-1, the J call TRBJ2-3; 7 nucleotides agree with TRBD1. The input for sequencing was CD4+ T cells sorted from PBMCs, taken more than 4 days after the first yellow fever vaccination. Here the CDR3 DNA reads TGCGCCAGCAGCCAGTTGGGGACAGCCCGAGATACGCAGTATTTT. Encoded protein: CASSQLGTARDTQYF.